This T cell receptor (beta chain) was recorded in a study of cytomegalovirus exposure and HLA in healthy donors. Overall study results and limits: In a later analysis, DRB1 alleles had the most associated TCRs; HLA-C alleles the fewest. Available immune exposure information was restricted to CMV serostatus only.

PCR amplification relied on 60 Vbeta primers (plus 13 Jbeta primers). Clones were read by immunoSEQ multiplex PCR, and TCRdb kept only the in-frame ones, dropping some. The sample contains roughly 140,000 clones, about three quarters of which appear only once. This clone has a handful of counts. Antigen unknown. This CDR3 comprises 11 residues. CDR1 and CDR2 (germline): LNHDA, SQIVND (reference sequence). V lost 9 bases, J lost 4 bases, and 10 bases lay in between. The genes are TRBV19 and TRBJ2-7; D is perhaps TRBD2 (6 bases). This TCR was sampled from a woman in her 30s in good health and CMV-seronegative. The sample consisted of PBMCs. In DNA form, the CDR3 reads TGTGCCAGGGGGGAGGAGTACGAGCAGTACTTC. Its protein product is CARGEEYEQYF. The full variable domain, in which reference TRBV19 and TRBJ2-7 provide the parts outside the CDR3, is DGGITQSPKYLFRKEGQNVTLSCEQNLNHDAMYWYRQDPGQGLRLIYYSQIVNDFQKGDIAEGYSVSREKKESFPLTVTSAQKNPTAFYLCARGEEYEQYFGPGTRLTVT.